The 28 T cell receptor beta chains reported below all come from one sample, sequenced in a study of response to subunit inactivated influenza vaccine listed by TCRdb under 2018. The library was made by RT-PCR. Sequencer: Illumina HiSeq 2500. TCRdb reworked the public reads: Q25 trimming with fastp, MiXCR clone assembly, productive beta chains retained. Records with the same CDR3 protein are collapsed into one entry carrying the most frequent genes and DNA. This sample has about 540,000 distinct CDR3 sequences in its table, and around 21% of those were observed once. About 2.8% of the sample is taken by the ten largest. This same sample was also part of a study on T cells expressing NK-cell markers. The second study's paper adds: TCR beta cDNA libraries were prepared using 5'RACE template switching, which introduced a universal primer site and unique molecular identifiers.

Sequenced material: CD4+ T cells sorted from PBMCs, taken 11 to 12 days after vaccination. Receptors originate from a man between 45 and 60 years old who received an inactivated influenza vaccine. Donor details come from another sample of the same person, matched by shared clones.

The V gene is TRBV4-3, the J gene TRBJ2-3, with TRBD2 matching 10 bases. Germline V lookup: CDR1 LGHNA, CDR2 YSLEER. CDR3 length: 16 residues. The trim removed 6 bases at V and 6 bases at J, leaving 12 bases unmatched. The CDR3 reads CASSIGLAGAGDTQYF. As DNA, the CDR3 is TGCGCCAGCAGTATAGGCCTAGCGGGGGCCGGGGATACGCAGTATTTT.

This clonotype was observed a handful of times. The V gene is TRBV20-1, the J gene TRBJ2-5; 7 nucleotides match TRBD2. Germline V CDR1 and CDR2: DFQATT, SNEGSKA (reference sequence). There are 13 residues in the CDR3. The J segment lost 7 bases and the V segment lost 4 bases, leaving 9 bases of the junction unmatched. DNA for the CDR3: TGCAGTGCTATGAATCAGCGGGAAGGGACCCAGTACTTC. This translates into CSAMNQREGTQYF.

This clonotype has a handful of counts. The chain joins TRBV19 to TRBJ1-5, with 8 bases lining up with TRBD1. The V gene end was trimmed by 5 bases and the J gene end by 0 bases; junction bases not matched to a gene: 15. The CDR3 is made up of 19 amino acids. Germline CDR1 reads LNHDA; CDR2 reads SQIVND (reference sequence). The CDR3 nucleotides read TGTGCCAGTAGTCCGAGCTCCGGGACAGGTAAATATAGCAATCAGCCCCAGCATTTT. This gives the protein CASSPSSGTGKYSNQPQHF.

This clonotype turned up a few times. The chain recombines TRBV6-2 or TRBV6-3 with TRBJ2-7, with a weak D call TRBD1 (6 bases). The germline CDR1 and CDR2 sequences are MNHEY and SVGEGT. This CDR3 contains 13 residues. Trimming took 6 bases from V and 2 from J, leaving 11 bases between them. The CDR3, as DNA: TGTGCCAGCAGAGCGGACAGTCCCTACGAGCAGTACTTC. This translates into CASRADSPYEQYF.

The V call is TRBV11-2, the J call TRBJ2-3; TRBD2 matches at 8 bases. The CDR3 contains 13 residues. V shed 1 base, J shed 14 bases, and the junction held 8 bases outside the gene matches. CDR1 and CDR2 (germline): SGHAT, FQNNGV. In DNA, the CDR3 is TGTGCCAGCAGCTTAGGCAGCAGCGGGGGCCCGTATTTT. This sequence encodes CASSLGSSGGPYF.

In this sample, this clonotype turned up many times. The chain recombines TRBV12-3 or TRBV12-4 with TRBJ1-1; D possibly corresponds to TRBD1 (6 bases). V lost 8 bases and J lost 4, with 17 bases in between. The CDR3 spans 14 residues. CDR3 coding DNA: TGTGCCAGCTCGTTCAGGGGTGGGGTCACTGAAGCTTTCTTT. It yields the protein CASSFRGGVTEAFF.

This clonotype showed up many times. CDR3 sequence: CASSLVSTGETQYF. CDR3 DNA sequence: TGTGCCAGCAGCTTAGTCAGTACTGGGGAGACCCAGTACTTC. The chain carries TRBV7-2 and TRBJ2-5; no definite D call. V was pared by 1 base and J by 5 bases, with 11 bases between. The CDR3 has 14 amino acids. Looked up from germline, CDR1 is SGHTA and CDR2 is FQGNSA. The whole variable domain, filled in from reference TRBV7-2 and TRBJ2-5, reads GAGVSQSPSNKVTEKGKDVELRCDPISGHTALYWYRQSLGQGLEFLIYFQGNSAPDKSGLPSDRFSAERTGGSVSTLTIQRTQQEDSAVYLCASSLVSTGETQYFGPGTRLLVL.

In its sample, this clonotype was seen a few times. V usage is TRBV4-3 and J usage is TRBJ2-7; D gene ambiguous. The CDR3 has 17 residues. Germline CDR1 and CDR2: LGHNA and YSLEER. V was shortened by 3 bases and J by 9 bases, with 27 bases between the two germline ends. As DNA, the CDR3 is TGCGCCAGCAGCCAGGGAACGGCAGGCCAAATCCTACGTGGGCAGTACTTC. Its protein is CASSQGTAGQILRGQYF.

A few counts support this clonotype. This sequence joins TRBV20-1 and TRBJ2-7; 13 bases match TRBD2. This CDR3 is 17 amino acids long. The V gene end was trimmed by 1 base and the J gene end by 4 bases; junction bases not matched to a gene: 10. The germline V gene encodes CDR1 DFQATT and CDR2 SNEGSKA (reference sequence). The CDR3 sequence is CSARVGRTSGSWYEQYF. CDR3 DNA: TGCAGTGCTAGAGTGGGTCGGACTAGCGGGAGTTGGTACGAGCAGTACTTC.

The chain employs TRBV5-1 and TRBJ2-3; the match to TRBD2 covers 10 bases. CDR1 and CDR2 from the germline V gene are SGHRS and YFSETQ. The CDR3 consists of 15 residues. With 6 bases clipped from V and 5 bases from J, the junction kept 9 bases outside the gene matches. CDR3 bases: TGCGCCAGCATGGTCAGCGGGGGGGCCTTAGATACGCAGTATTTT. It yields the protein CASMVSGGALDTQYF.

The J gene is TRBJ2-7, the V gene TRBV20-1; possibly TRBD1 or TRBD2 for D (5 bases each). V lost 3 bases to trimming and J lost 2 bases, with 14 bases between them. Germline CDR1 reads DFQATT; CDR2 reads SNEGSKA (reference sequence). This CDR3 region has 14 residues. CDR3 sequence reads: CSASWAGTAYEQYF. The CDR3 nucleotides read TGCAGTGCTAGTTGGGCAGGGACCGCCTACGAGCAGTACTTC.

This clonotype was picked up a small number of times. The chain has TRBV4-3 and TRBJ1-1; a possible D gene is TRBD1 (5 bases). The V end lost 2 bases, the J end lost 5 bases, and 18 bases lay between the germline ends. Germline-derived CDR1 and CDR2 are LGHNA and YSLEER. The CDR3 is made up of 16 amino acids. In DNA, the CDR3 is TGCGCCAGCAGCCAATACCATGGGGCGGTTAGTACTGAAGCTTTCTTT. This codes for CASSQYHGAVSTEAFF.

The rearrangement links TRBV28 to TRBJ2-2, with TRBD2 matching 7 bases. Germline V gene lookup returns CDR1 MDHEN and CDR2 SYDVKM. J gave up 6 bases and V 7 bases, and 14 bases lay outside the gene matches. The CDR3 has 16 residues. The CDR3 DNA is TGTGCCAGCATCAAGGGGAGGGTGATTAGTCCCGGGGAGCTGTTTTTT. Protein: CASIKGRVISPGELFF.

The sample holds a few counts of this clonotype. The chain recombines TRBV25-1 with TRBJ1-1; D uncertain. The CDR3 is 13 residues long. V was trimmed by 8 bases and J by 1 base, leaving 11 bases between them. The V gene's germline CDR1 is MGHDK and CDR2 SYGVNS. This chain's CDR3 is CASGRETNTEAFF. For the CDR3, the DNA is TGTGCCAGCGGACGGGAGACGAACACTGAAGCTTTCTTT.

The chain uses TRBV6-1 and TRBJ1-5; 8 nucleotides match TRBD1. CDR1 MNHNS and CDR2 SASEGT come from the germline V gene. The CDR3 runs 14 residues. With 5 bases clipped from V and 7 bases from J, the junction kept 7 bases outside the gene matches. The CDR3 DNA follows: TGTGCCAGCAGTCGGACAGGGAAGAGCCAGCCCCAGCATTTT. Residues: CASSRTGKSQPQHF.

A few counts support this clonotype. This rearrangement joins TRBV3-1 to TRBJ2-1, with no clear D. V was cut by 6 bases and J by 3 bases, with 12 bases left in between. This CDR3 is 14 amino acids long. The germline gives CDR1 LGHDT, CDR2 YNNKEL (reference sequence). CDR3 protein: CASSFAVGYNEQFF. DNA for the CDR3: TGTGCCAGCAGTTTCGCCGTCGGCTACAATGAGCAGTTCTTC.

The chain uses TRBV12-3 or TRBV12-4 and TRBJ1-1; D is uncertain. The V gene lost 6 bases and the J gene lost 1 base, with 12 bases spanning the gap. The CDR3 has 14 residues. CDR3 loop: CASSRNNRNTEAFF. CDR3 bases: TGTGCCAGCAGCCGTAATAATAGGAACACTGAAGCTTTCTTT.

The chain combines TRBV20-1 with TRBJ2-3; D is perhaps TRBD2 (5 bases). This CDR3 has 15 amino acids. V shed 0 bases and J shed 4 bases, with 14 bases lying between them. In germline, CDR1 is DFQATT, CDR2 SNEGSKA (reference sequence). CDR3 DNA: TGCAGTGCTAGAGATGGGAATAGCGTTGCAGATACGCAGTATTTT. Its translation: CSARDGNSVADTQYF.

The chain links TRBV10-1 to TRBJ2-7; 11 positions agree with TRBD1. Losses at the gene ends were 7 bases for V and 5 bases for J; bases not matched to a gene: 7. Germline CDR1 and CDR2: WNHNN and SYGVQD (reference sequence). The CDR3 is 14 amino acids. The CDR3 coding sequence is TGCGCCAGCAACGATGGACAGGGGGCCCACGAGCAGTACTTC. It translates to CASNDGQGAHEQYF.

This rearrangement joins TRBV27 to TRBJ2-6; no reliable D call. CDR1 is MNHEY and CDR2 is SMNVEV in the germline V gene (reference sequence). V was clipped by 4 bases and J by 2 bases, with 12 bases between them. The CDR3 runs to 16 residues. CDR3 residues: CASSSPRQAGANVLTF. CDR3 sequence (DNA): TGTGCCAGCAGTTCCCCCCGGCAGGCTGGGGCCAACGTCCTGACTTTC. The whole variable domain, filled in from reference TRBV27 and TRBJ2-6, reads EAQVTQNPRYLITVTGKKLTVTCSQNMNHEYMSWYRQDPGLGLRQIYYSMNVEVTDKGDVPEGYKVSRKEKRNFPLILESPSPNQTSLYFCASSSPRQAGANVLTFGAGSRLTVL.

The chain employs TRBV20-1 and TRBJ2-5, with 8 nucleotides matching TRBD2. Germline lookup yields CDR1 DFQATT and CDR2 SNEGSKA (reference sequence). This CDR3 has 14 residues. Losses at the gene ends were 4 bases for V and 7 bases for J; bases not matched to a gene: 11. CDR3 region: CSAKGTTAGGTQYF. DNA of the CDR3: TGCAGTGCTAAGGGAACGACTGCGGGAGGGACCCAGTACTTC.

CDR3 nucleotide sequence: TGTGCCAGCAGTCCAGGAGGGACTAGCGGGAGTTACGAGCAGTACTTC. As protein: CASSPGGTSGSYEQYF. The genes are TRBV6-2 or TRBV6-3 and TRBJ2-7, with TRBD2 identical over 14 bases. The CDR3 runs to 16 residues. The V gene's germline CDR1 is MNHEY and CDR2 SVGEGT. Germline trimming cut 5 bases from V and 4 bases from J; bases unmatched to any gene: 7.

In this sample, this clonotype turned up a few times. The chain employs TRBV12-3 or TRBV12-4 and TRBJ2-3, with unresolved D. Between the trimmed V and J ends, which lost 6 bases and 4 bases, there was a span of 14 bases. There are 14 residues in the CDR3. The CDR3 here is CASSPMARPDTQYF. The CDR3 nucleotides are TGTGCCAGCAGCCCGATGGCGCGGCCAGATACGCAGTATTTT.

This clonotype appeared a few times. The V and J genes are TRBV11-2 and TRBJ2-1, with TRBD1 matching 8 bases. The germline gives CDR1 SGHAT, CDR2 FQNNGV. CDR3 length: 16 residues. J gave up 4 bases and V 4 bases, and 9 bases lay outside the gene matches. In DNA form, the CDR3 reads TGTGCCAGCAGCTATTCACGAAGGGACAGGTACAATGAGCAGTTCTTC. This gives the protein CASSYSRRDRYNEQFF.

The chain links TRBV29-1 to TRBJ1-1, with TRBD1 matching 7 bases. Trimming at V came to 6 bases and at J to 1 base, leaving 5 bases not matched to a gene. Germline values: CDR1 SQVTM, CDR2 ANQGSEA. This CDR3 has 13 residues. The CDR3 DNA is TGCAGCGTAAAGACAGGGCGGAACACTGAAGCTTTCTTT. Its protein is CSVKTGRNTEAFF.

A few counts support this clonotype. The chain's CDR3 is CASSPAGGEQYF. The CDR3 nucleotides read TGTGCCAGCTCACCAGCCGGTGGCGAGCAGTACTTC. The chain combines TRBV18 with TRBJ2-7; D not resolved. The V end was cut by 2 bases, the J end by 6 bases, with 8 bases between. The CDR3 runs to 12 residues. Germline CDR1 is KGHSH and CDR2 is LQKENI. The whole variable domain, remainder taken from reference TRBV18 and TRBJ2-7, is NAGVMQNPRHLVRRRGQEARLRCSPMKGHSHVYWYRQLPEEGLKFMVYLQKENIIDESGMPKERFSAEFPKEGPSILRIQQVVRGDSAAYFCASSPAGGEQYFGPGTRLTVT.

The rearrangement joins TRBV6-5 to TRBJ2-3; 7 nucleotides agree with TRBD1. Per germline, CDR1 MNHEY and CDR2 SVGAGI. V lost 2 bases, J lost 2 bases, and 13 bases stayed unmatched. The CDR3 totals 18 residues. In nucleotides, the CDR3 is TGTGCCAGCAGTTACGGTCAGGGGGAGAGGATTCACACAGATACGCAGTATTTT. This gives the protein CASSYGQGERIHTDTQYF.

This clonotype was detected only a few times. The gene calls are TRBV7-9 and TRBJ2-7; 12 positions match TRBD1. Germline CDR1 and CDR2: SEHNR and FQNEAQ (reference sequence). The CDR3 loop spans 17 amino acids. J gave up 4 bases and V 3 bases, and 10 bases lay outside the gene matches. This CDR3 is CASSFSPGTGGLYEQYF. The DNA of the CDR3 is TGTGCCAGCAGCTTCTCCCCAGGGACAGGGGGCTTGTACGAGCAGTACTTC.